These 25 T cell receptor beta chains share one sample of origin, sequenced in a study of T cell repertoires in cytomegalovirus infection. For these TCRs, the target antigens are not known. Each CDR3 protein is one row after TCRdb ran MiXCR on the reads. The sample holds 650,000 to 850,000 distinct CDR3 sequences, roughly 28% seen once. The sample consisted of cultured CD8+ T cells from PBMCs, taken from culture after CMV antigen stimulation. Source of these receptors: a human donor in good health (CMV status not recorded). Some clones in this sample may be carry-over from other donors' samples.

V and J are TRBV20-1 and TRBJ2-3, with D unclear. Deletions cut 1 base from V and 2 bases from J, with 10 bases between. The CDR3 is 14 amino acids. CDR1 and CDR2 from the germline V gene are DFQATT and SNEGSKA (reference sequence). CDR3 DNA sequence: TGCAGTGCTAGAGGTGGGGTTTACACAGATACGCAGTATTTT. This encodes CSARGGVYTDTQYF.

This clonotype has just a few counts. The genes are TRBV27 and TRBJ2-1; D perhaps matches TRBD1 (6 bases). The CDR3 is 18 amino acids. Germline lookup yields CDR1 MNHEY and CDR2 SMNVEV (reference sequence). V lost 0 bases and J lost 2, with 17 bases in between. The DNA of the CDR3 is TGTGCCAGCAGTTTATCCCTCGGGACATCCGAAACCTACAATGAGCAGTTCTTC. This translates into CASSLSLGTSETYNEQFF.

This chain uses TRBV11-2 with TRBJ1-1; D perhaps matches TRBD1 (5 bases). V was shortened by 3 bases and J by 0 bases, with 29 bases between the two germline ends. CDR1 SGHAT and CDR2 FQNNGV come from the germline V gene. CDR3 length: 21 residues. CDR3 residues: CASSFYLPPRDSGTVNTEAFF. In DNA form, the CDR3 reads TGTGCCAGCAGCTTCTACCTCCCCCCGCGCGACTCCGGGACGGTGAACACTGAAGCTTTCTTT.

The chain couples TRBV19 to TRBJ1-1, with TRBD1 matching over 7 bases. Trimming at V came to 5 bases and at J to 0 bases, leaving 6 bases not matched to a gene. Germline V lookup: CDR1 LNHDA, CDR2 SQIVND (reference sequence). The CDR3 extends over 15 amino acids. The CDR3 DNA reads TGTGCCAGTAGTGGATCCAGGGGGGTGAACACTGAAGCTTTCTTT. This translates into CASSGSRGVNTEAFF.

This chain links TRBV6-1 with TRBJ2-5; D may be TRBD1 (6 bases). Germline CDR1 is MNHNS and CDR2 is SASEGT. There are 13 residues in the CDR3. The ends were cut back, 6 bases at V and 0 bases at J, with 8 bases in the middle. In nucleotides, the CDR3 is TGTGCCAGCAGAGGACAGTACCAAGAGACCCAGTACTTC. It codes for CASRGQYQETQYF.

This clonotype was seen a handful of times. V usage is TRBV7-2 and J usage is TRBJ1-5, with a tentative D call TRBD1 (5 bases). Germline V gene sequence: CDR1 SGHTA, CDR2 FQGNSA. V was cut by 2 bases and J by 5 bases, with 13 bases left in between. This CDR3 has 15 amino acids. CDR3 DNA sequence: TGTGCCAGCAGCTTAATTAACCGGGGCGATCAGCCCCAGCATTTT. It specifies CASSLINRGDQPQHF.

The sample holds a few counts of this clonotype. The V call is TRBV20-1, the J call TRBJ1-1, with a tentative D call TRBD1 (5 bases). CDR1 and CDR2 (germline): DFQATT, SNEGSKA (reference sequence). The CDR3 is made up of 12 amino acids. V lost 6 bases and J lost 2, with 10 bases in between. CDR3 amino acids: CSARRGNTEAFF. The CDR3 nucleotides are TGCAGTGCGCGAAGGGGAAACACTGAAGCTTTCTTT.

The sample holds many counts of this clonotype. The rearrangement uses TRBV7-8 and TRBJ2-1; 11 bases align to TRBD2. Germline-derived CDR1 and CDR2 are SGHVS and FQNEAQ. The V segment lost 5 bases and the J segment 2 bases; nucleotides outside the gene matches: 5. The CDR3 totals 16 residues. CDR3 in DNA: TGTGCCAGCAGCCGATCGACTAGCGGGGCCTACAATGAGCAGTTCTTC. As protein: CASSRSTSGAYNEQFF.

There are many counts of this clonotype. The chain has TRBV4-1 and TRBJ1-5; 10 positions agree with TRBD1. Germline CDR1 MGHRA, CDR2 YSYEKL. V was clipped by 3 bases and J by 4 bases; unmatched bases: 3. This CDR3 contains 15 residues. DNA of the CDR3: TGCGCCAGCAGCCATGGGACAGGGGTTAATCAGCCCCAGCATTTT. Protein product: CASSHGTGVNQPQHF.

The J gene is TRBJ2-1, the V gene TRBV19; possible D gene TRBD1, 5 bases. Trimming cost V 7 bases and J 4 bases, with 23 bases left between them. The CDR3 covers 17 residues. CDR1 is LNHDA and CDR2 is SQIVND in the germline V gene (reference sequence). In DNA, the CDR3 is TGTGCCAGTACCACGCCCTCGGACAAGCCGGAATACAATGAGCAGTTCTTC. This sequence encodes CASTTPSDKPEYNEQFF.

The CDR3 sequence: CASSFPDKLNTEAFF. In nucleotides, the CDR3 is TGTGCCAGCAGCTTCCCGGACAAATTGAACACTGAAGCTTTCTTT. The chain joins TRBV11-2 to TRBJ1-1; possibly TRBD1 for D (5 bases). V was shortened by 3 bases and J by 0 bases, with 11 bases between the two germline ends. Germline V lookup: CDR1 SGHAT, CDR2 FQNNGV. The CDR3 consists of 15 residues.

A few counts support this clonotype. The chain employs TRBV7-9 and TRBJ2-1; 12 bases line up with TRBD2. Germline CDR1 and CDR2: SEHNR and FQNEAQ (reference sequence). V dropped 7 bases and J dropped 6; count of bases not matched to a gene: 7. This CDR3 is 15 amino acids long. For the CDR3, the DNA is TGTGCCAGCAACGAACTAGCGGGGGGAGTCAATGAGCAGTTCTTC. Amino acids: CASNELAGGVNEQFF.

This clonotype has only one observation. This sequence joins TRBV5-6 and TRBJ2-3; D may be TRBD1 or TRBD2 (6 bases each). CDR1 is SGHDT and CDR2 is YYEEEE in the germline V gene. The CDR3 loop spans 16 amino acids. Trimming took 0 bases from V and 2 from J, leaving 13 bases between them. The CDR3 loop is CASSLAGEDFTDTQYF. The CDR3 region has the DNA TGTGCCAGCAGCTTGGCAGGGGAGGACTTCACAGATACGCAGTATTTT.

This clonotype was counted a few times. CDR3 protein: CARPTENNYGYTF. The DNA for the CDR3 is TGTGCTAGACCGACTGAAAACAACTATGGCTACACCTTC. The gene calls are TRBV7-7 and TRBJ1-2; D unclear. Germline V CDR1 and CDR2: SSHAT, FNYEAQ (reference sequence). The CDR3 has 13 amino acids. The full variable domain, rest sourced from reference TRBV7-7 and TRBJ1-2, is GAGVSQSPRYKVTKRGQDVTLRCDPISSHATLYWYQQALGQGPEFLTYFNYEAQPDKSGLPSDRFSAERPEGSISTLTIQRTEQRDSAMYRCARPTENNYGYTFGSGTRLTVV.

This clonotype was recorded a few times. This chain joins TRBV9 and TRBJ2-3; 7 nucleotides match TRBD1. J was trimmed by 3 bases and V by 3 bases; bases with no gene match: 10. Germline CDR1 reads SGDLS; CDR2 reads YYNGEE. The CDR3 extends over 16 amino acids. The CDR3 here is CASSAKTGRGTDTQYF. The CDR3 nucleotides are TGTGCCAGCAGCGCCAAGACAGGGAGAGGTACAGATACGCAGTATTTT.

Many counts were recorded for this clonotype. The chain links TRBV12-3 or TRBV12-4 to TRBJ1-6; unclear D gene. The CDR3 consists of 15 residues. Trimming took 7 bases from V and 5 from J, leaving 15 bases between them. CDR3 bases: TGTGCCAGCAAGTCAGAGGAAAAACATAATTCACCCCTCCACTTT. It translates to CASKSEEKHNSPLHF.

Concerning this clonotype itself: The junction shows a germline mismatch at one end, possibly a read error. This chain joins TRBV20-1 and TRBJ1-2, with 8 nucleotides matching TRBD1. Germline values: CDR1 DFQATT, CDR2 SNEGSKA (reference sequence). The CDR3 length is 15 residues. In DNA, the CDR3 is TGCAGTGCAAGAGAGGCCAGGGGGCGCGGCTATGGCTACACCTTC. Translated: CSAREARGRGYGYTF.

The chain has TRBV6-6 and TRBJ1-5; D is possibly TRBD1 (6 bases). Trimming removed 8 bases from V and 10 bases from J, with 21 bases in between. CDR3 length equals 14 residues. Germline loops: CDR1 MNHNY, CDR2 SVGAGI (reference sequence). This CDR3 is CASRKDSLLDPQHF. In DNA, the CDR3 is TGTGCCAGCCGTAAGGACAGTCTCCTAGATCCCCAGCATTTT.

The chain uses TRBV7-6 and TRBJ1-4; D not certain. The CDR3 loop spans 17 amino acids. Trimming shortened V by 5 bases and J by 0 bases, and 16 bases separated the two germline ends. The germline CDR1 and CDR2 sequences are SGHVS and FNYEAQ. The CDR3 spells CASSLRAPGATNEKLFF. The CDR3 DNA reads as TGTGCCAGCAGCCTTAGAGCTCCGGGCGCAACTAATGAAAAACTGTTTTTT.

This clonotype was detected only once. The junction and the germline gene differ at one end; a read error may be behind it. The gene calls are TRBV7-6 and TRBJ1-2; a weak D match, TRBD1 (6 bases). This CDR3 is 18 amino acids long. Germline V lookup: CDR1 SGHVS, CDR2 FNYEAQ. CDR3 loop: CASSPNVGGRSTNYGHTF. CDR3 in DNA: TGTGCCAGCAGCCCGAACGTCGGGGGGCGTTCTACCAACTATGGCCACACCTTC.

This clonotype occurred many times. The chain uses TRBV7-8 and TRBJ2-2; TRBD2 is a possible D gene (5 bases). The germline V and J ends were trimmed by 1 base and 10 bases, with 19 bases remaining between them. This CDR3 has 16 residues. Germline CDR1 is SGHVS and CDR2 is FQNEAQ. The CDR3 sequence is CASSLEGAWAGEELFF. CDR3 nucleotides: TGTGCCAGCAGCTTAGAGGGAGCATGGGCGGGCGAGGAGCTGTTTTTT.

In this sample, this clonotype turned up many times. The chain is built from TRBV7-2 and TRBJ2-5; TRBD2 might be the D (6 bases). This CDR3 comprises 14 residues. The germline gives CDR1 SGHTA, CDR2 FQGNSA. Trimming took off 6 bases at V and 1 base at J, with 12 bases between the two ends. For the CDR3, the DNA is TGTGCCAGCAGACCGAGGAGGGCCCAAGAGACCCAGTACTTC. Amino acid sequence: CASRPRRAQETQYF.

The CDR3 region is CASGYKGGGYTF. DNA of the CDR3: TGTGCCAGCGGATATAAGGGTGGCGGCTACACCTTC. The V gene is TRBV7-2, the J gene TRBJ1-2; no clear D gene. The germline V and J ends were trimmed by 8 bases and 8 bases, with 15 bases remaining between them. This CDR3 spans 12 amino acids. In germline, CDR1 is SGHTA, CDR2 FQGNSA.

The chain carries TRBV10-3 and TRBJ2-3, with TRBD2 matching 13 bases. Trimming cost V 4 bases and J 2 bases; bases outside gene matches: 6. CDR1 and CDR2 from the germline V gene are ENHRY and SYGVKD. The CDR3 is 17 amino acids. The CDR3, as DNA: TGTGCCATCAGTGGCGGGACTAGCGGGGAGCCCACAGATACGCAGTATTTT. Protein product: CAISGGTSGEPTDTQYF.

This clonotype was found a few times. This chain uses TRBV19 with TRBJ1-4; tentatively, D is TRBD1 (5 bases). Trimming took off 3 bases at V and 4 bases at J, with 15 bases between the two ends. The CDR3 is 16 residues long. Per germline, CDR1 LNHDA and CDR2 SQIVND (reference sequence). CDR3 region: CASSMEVQVLNEKLFF. The CDR3 DNA sequence: TGTGCCAGTAGTATGGAGGTACAGGTCCTTAATGAAAAACTGTTTTTT.